The next 27 T cell receptor beta chains were all read from a single sample in a study of vaccination and CD4 T cells after COVID-19. Cultured CD4+ T-cell DNA underwent Oncomine TCR Beta short-read sequencing. Each CDR3 protein is one row after TCRdb ran MiXCR on the PCR reads. The data contain 20,000 or so distinct CDR3 sequences, roughly 64% of them singletons. The treatment is: roughly 11-day PBMC culture with coronavirus spike peptide pools or control peptides (ViraFEST assay). Antigens for these TCRs are unknown. The material sequenced was CD4+ T cells from blood, cultured in vitro. The receptors stem from a human donor who had recovered from COVID-19.

The table lists this clonotype with a few counts. Written as DNA, the CDR3 is TGCGCCAGCAGCTTGTATACCCCGGACAGAGGGAGGGATGGCTACACCTTC. It translates to CASSLYTPDRGRDGYTF. The genes are TRBV5-1 and TRBJ1-2; D may be TRBD1 (6 bases). V dropped 1 base and J dropped 6 bases, with 22 bases sitting between them. Germline V gene lookup returns CDR1 SGHRS and CDR2 YFSETQ. The CDR3 sequence is 17 residues long.

The rearrangement uses TRBV6-2 or TRBV6-3 and TRBJ2-3; 16 nucleotides match TRBD2. V lost 0 bases and J lost 4; bases outside the gene matches: 10. Germline CDR1 reads MNHEY; CDR2 reads SVGEGT. This CDR3 region has 20 residues. CDR3: CASSYSTYLGLAGGSDTQYF. The CDR3 DNA sequence: TGTGCCAGCAGTTACTCGACATATCTGGGACTAGCGGGAGGGTCAGATACGCAGTATTTT.

This chain links TRBV19 with TRBJ1-2; TRBD1 is a possible D gene (5 bases). The V gene's germline CDR1 is LNHDA and CDR2 SQIVND (reference sequence). This CDR3 spans 15 amino acids. V shed 2 bases and J shed 6 bases, with 16 bases lying between them. Written as DNA, the CDR3 is TGTGCCAGTAGTATACAGGCCCAGACAGCCGATGGCTACACCTTC. Encoded protein: CASSIQAQTADGYTF. The whole variable domain, filled in from reference TRBV19 and TRBJ1-2, reads DGGITQSPKYLFRKEGQNVTLSCEQNLNHDAMYWYRQDPGQGLRLIYYSQIVNDFQKGDIAEGYSVSREKKESFPLTVTSAQKNPTAFYLCASSIQAQTADGYTFGSGTRLTVV.

This clonotype was counted only a few times. The chain joins TRBV6-2 or TRBV6-3 to TRBJ1-5; no definite D call. The CDR3 extends over 15 amino acids. The V gene lost 7 bases and the J gene lost 4 bases, with 17 bases spanning the gap. CDR1 is MNHEY, CDR2 SVGEGT, per germline. CDR3 in DNA: TGTGCCAGCAAACCCGAAACACCGGGGAATCAGCCCCAGCATTTT. Translated: CASKPETPGNQPQHF.

The chain links TRBV4-3 to TRBJ1-2; D perhaps matches TRBD1 (5 bases). The germline gives CDR1 LGHNA, CDR2 YSLEER. The CDR3 is 15 amino acids. V dropped 1 base and J dropped 5 bases, with 14 bases sitting between them. The CDR3 nucleotides are TGCGCCAGCAGCCAAGGGCAGGTCAAGGGGTATGGCTACACCTTC. It translates to CASSQGQVKGYGYTF.

In this sample, this clonotype turned up a few times. This chain joins TRBV7-8 and TRBJ2-7; D remains ambiguous. The V end lost 5 bases, the J end lost 5 bases, and 22 bases lay between the germline ends. Germline V lookup: CDR1 SGHVS, CDR2 FQNEAQ. The CDR3 runs to 16 residues. The CDR3 sequence: CASSRGFLPITHEQYF. Written as DNA, the CDR3 is TGTGCCAGCAGCCGAGGCTTTTTGCCGATCACCCACGAGCAGTACTTC.

This clonotype was counted a single time. The chain has TRBV7-8 and TRBJ1-2; TRBD1 might be the D (5 bases). The CDR3 totals 15 residues. Trimming shortened V by 5 bases and J by 7 bases, and 20 bases separated the two germline ends. Germline V lookup: CDR1 SGHVS, CDR2 FQNEAQ. In nucleotides, the CDR3 is TGTGCCAGCAGCCCAAGACAGACAATTCCCCCTGGCTACACCTTC. It specifies CASSPRQTIPPGYTF.

V is TRBV27 and J is TRBJ1-4; 7 nucleotides line up with TRBD1. The germline CDR1 and CDR2 sequences are MNHEY and SMNVEV (reference sequence). V was clipped by 4 bases and J by 7 bases; unmatched bases: 12. The CDR3 length is 16 residues. This chain's CDR3 is CASSSQGGAVGEKLFF. CDR3 coding DNA: TGTGCCAGCAGTTCGCAAGGGGGCGCGGTAGGTGAAAAACTGTTTTTT. The full variable domain, rest sourced from reference TRBV27 and TRBJ1-4, is EAQVTQNPRYLITVTGKKLTVTCSQNMNHEYMSWYRQDPGLGLRQIYYSMNVEVTDKGDVPEGYKVSRKEKRNFPLILESPSPNQTSLYFCASSSQGGAVGEKLFFGSGTQLSVL.

V and J are TRBV2 and TRBJ1-5; D call uncertain. CDR3 size: 13 residues. Germline CDR1 reads SNHLY; CDR2 reads FYNNEI. V was clipped by 8 bases and J by 4 bases, with 12 bases between them. Here the CDR3 DNA reads TGTGCCAGCCGGACGGTAAAGAATCAGCCCCAGCATTTT. Its protein product is CASRTVKNQPQHF.

The chain joins TRBV7-3 to TRBJ2-5; TRBD2 aligns across 8 bases. J was trimmed by 7 bases and V by 0 bases; bases with no gene match: 19. CDR1 and CDR2 (germline): SGHTA, FQGTGA. The CDR3 is 19 residues long. DNA for the CDR3: TGTGCCAGCAGCTTAACATCAAACGCCGGGAGGGAAACCGGGGGGACCCAGTACTTC. Translated: CASSLTSNAGRETGGTQYF.

Comments on this clonotype: One end of the junction fails to match germline, which may point to a read error. The chain carries TRBV7-8 and TRBJ1-2; possible D gene TRBD1, 5 bases. The CDR3 runs 15 residues. Germline V CDR1 and CDR2: SGHVS, FQNEAQ. The CDR3 nucleotides read TGTGCCAGCAGCCGACGAGGGGAGGGCCTCTATGGCTACATCTTC. Protein product: CASSRRGEGLYGYIF. The full variable domain, its missing parts supplied by reference TRBV7-8 and TRBJ1-2, is GAGVSQSPRYKVAKRGQDVALRCDPISGHVSLFWYQQALGQGPEFLTYFQNEAQLDKSGLPSDRFFAERPEGSVSTLKIQRTQQEDSAVYLCASSRRGEGLYGYIFGSGTRLTVV.

The chain carries TRBV28 and TRBJ1-1; D possibly corresponds to TRBD1 (5 bases). This CDR3 has 18 residues. Germline CDR1 and CDR2: MDHEN and SYDVKM. Trimming took 3 bases from V and 2 from J, leaving 22 bases between them. CDR3 amino acids: CASSFIPLREGRNTEAFF. CDR3 DNA sequence: TGTGCCAGCAGTTTTATCCCCTTAAGGGAGGGGCGCAACACTGAAGCTTTCTTT.

This clonotype was observed a handful of times. The CDR3 is CSARDRVDTEAFF. CDR3 nucleotide sequence: TGCAGTGCTAGAGACCGGGTGGACACTGAAGCTTTCTTT. V gene TRBV20-1 combines with J gene TRBJ1-1; D is unresolved. CDR1 is DFQATT and CDR2 is SNEGSKA in the germline V gene (reference sequence). Trimming left V 0 bases short and J 3 bases short, with 8 bases between. The CDR3 consists of 13 residues.

J is TRBJ2-6 and V is TRBV30; D gene uncertain. The germline V gene encodes CDR1 GTSNPN and CDR2 SVGIG (reference sequence). CDR3 length: 15 residues. Trimming took off 0 bases at V and 3 bases at J, with 9 bases between the two ends. The CDR3 sequence: CAWSVGNNGANVLTF. DNA for the CDR3: TGTGCCTGGAGTGTAGGGAACAATGGGGCCAACGTCCTGACTTTC.

The chain joins TRBV24-1 to TRBJ2-1; TRBD2 is a possible D gene (6 bases). The germline gives CDR1 KGHDR, CDR2 SFDVKD. Trimming pared 3 bases from V and 6 bases from J, leaving 14 bases between. The CDR3 consists of 15 residues. CDR3 loop: CATSDPGLFSNEQFF. The DNA for the CDR3 is TGTGCCACCAGTGATCCGGGACTCTTCTCCAATGAGCAGTTCTTC.

The chain recombines TRBV28 with TRBJ1-2; possible D gene TRBD1, 6 bases. The CDR3 is 15 residues long. Germline V lookup: CDR1 MDHEN, CDR2 SYDVKM. Trimming left V 5 bases short and J 5 bases short, with 18 bases between. For the CDR3, the DNA is TGTGCCAGCAGTCTCGAGGGGGTTTATGGGTATGGCTACACCTTC. This gives the protein CASSLEGVYGYGYTF.

This chain joins TRBV6-1 and TRBJ1-5; 10 nucleotides match TRBD1. The germline CDR1 and CDR2 sequences are MNHNS and SASEGT. This CDR3 spans 19 amino acids. V lost 3 bases to trimming and J lost 3 bases; unmatched junction nucleotides: 14. The CDR3 here is CASSDLVPGTGAFNQPQHF. The CDR3, as DNA: TGTGCCAGCAGTGACTTGGTACCCGGGACAGGGGCCTTCAATCAGCCCCAGCATTTT.

V gene TRBV5-4 combines with J gene TRBJ1-6; D perhaps matches TRBD1 (6 bases). The CDR3 contains 15 residues. The germline V and J ends were trimmed by 0 bases and 8 bases, with 12 bases remaining between them. Germline assignment: CDR1 SGHNT and CDR2 YYREEE (reference sequence). The CDR3 region has the DNA TGTGCCAGCAGCTTGGGTGACAGGAACCATTCACCCCTCCACTTT. Its translation is CASSLGDRNHSPLHF.

J is TRBJ1-6 and V is TRBV2; unclear D gene. Germline values: CDR1 SNHLY, CDR2 FYNNEI. The CDR3 totals 15 residues. Deletions cut 2 bases from V and 10 bases from J, with 15 bases between. CDR3 in DNA: TGTGCCAGCAGTGAACGTGGTGCAGGAGCCTCACCCCTCCACTTT. It specifies CASSERGAGASPLHF.

V usage is TRBV12-3 or TRBV12-4 and J usage is TRBJ2-1, with 9 nucleotides matching TRBD2. Trimming cost V 6 bases and J 8 bases; bases outside gene matches: 14. The CDR3 is 16 residues long. The CDR3 here is CASSRRGREGQDEQFF. Here the CDR3 DNA reads TGTGCCAGCAGCCGCCGGGGGCGGGAGGGCCAGGATGAGCAGTTCTTC.

This clonotype was observed a few times. This sequence joins TRBV2 and TRBJ1-5; D call uncertain. CDR1 is SNHLY and CDR2 is FYNNEI in the germline V gene. There are 15 residues in the CDR3. The V end was cut by 1 base, the J end by 2 bases, with 9 bases between. The DNA of the CDR3 is TGTGCCAGCAGTGAAGGATCGCCGGGCAATCAGCCCCAGCATTTT. Its protein product is CASSEGSPGNQPQHF. Drawing the rest from reference TRBV2 and TRBJ1-5, the complete variable domain is EPEVTQTPSHQVTQMGQEVILRCVPISNHLYFYWYRQILGQKVEFLVSFYNNEISEKSEIFDDQFSVERPDGSNFTLKIRSTKLEDSAMYFCASSEGSPGNQPQHFGDGTRLSIL.

This chain joins TRBV12-3 or TRBV12-4 and TRBJ2-7; maybe TRBD2 (5 bases). Trimming shortened V by 2 bases and J by 3 bases, and 5 bases separated the two germline ends. The CDR3 runs to 12 residues. CDR3 sequence (DNA): TGTGCCAGCAGTTTAAGCGGCTACGAGCAGTACTTC. Its protein is CASSLSGYEQYF.

This chain uses TRBV30 with TRBJ1-2; D might be TRBD1 (6 bases). Germline V CDR1 and CDR2: GTSNPN, SVGIG (reference sequence). The CDR3 is 13 residues long. V was pared by 0 bases and J by 5 bases, with 10 bases between. The CDR3 DNA sequence: TGTGCCTGGAGTGTAAGGAGGGGGTATGGCTACACCTTC. Translating it yields CAWSVRRGYGYTF.

The chain joins TRBV6-1 to TRBJ1-6, with a possible D match to TRBD1 (5 bases). Deletions cut 7 bases from V and 8 bases from J, with 18 bases between. The germline V gene encodes CDR1 MNHNS and CDR2 SASEGT. CDR3 length equals 15 residues. For the CDR3, the DNA is TGTGCCAGCAAGGGGCCGGGAAAAAAGTATTCACCCCTCCACTTT. It is translated as CASKGPGKKYSPLHF.

This clonotype was seen more than once but under ten times. The genes are TRBV11-1 and TRBJ1-1, with D uncertain. Trimming stripped 5 bases from V and 1 base from J, with 5 bases between. There are 12 residues in the CDR3. Germline values: CDR1 SGHAT, CDR2 FQDESV (reference sequence). CDR3 coding DNA: TGTGCCAGCAGCCACGAGAACACTGAAGCTTTCTTT. This gives the protein CASSHENTEAFF.

The chain joins TRBV27 to TRBJ2-4; possibly TRBD1 or TRBD2 for D (5 bases each). Germline-derived CDR1 and CDR2 are MNHEY and SMNVEV (reference sequence). V lost 6 bases to trimming and J lost 1 base, with 7 bases between them. The length of the CDR3 is 13 residues. The CDR3 region is CASRGTAKNIQYF. The CDR3 DNA follows: TGTGCCAGCAGGGGGACGGCCAAAAACATTCAGTACTTC.

The gene calls are TRBV12-3 or TRBV12-4 and TRBJ2-2, with D tentatively TRBD1 (7 bases). CDR3 length: 14 amino acids. Trimming stripped 11 bases from V and 5 bases from J, with 18 bases between. Written as DNA, the CDR3 is TGTGCCTCACGGGAGCAGGGGGAGACCGGGGAGCTGTTTTTT. Translated: CASREQGETGELFF.